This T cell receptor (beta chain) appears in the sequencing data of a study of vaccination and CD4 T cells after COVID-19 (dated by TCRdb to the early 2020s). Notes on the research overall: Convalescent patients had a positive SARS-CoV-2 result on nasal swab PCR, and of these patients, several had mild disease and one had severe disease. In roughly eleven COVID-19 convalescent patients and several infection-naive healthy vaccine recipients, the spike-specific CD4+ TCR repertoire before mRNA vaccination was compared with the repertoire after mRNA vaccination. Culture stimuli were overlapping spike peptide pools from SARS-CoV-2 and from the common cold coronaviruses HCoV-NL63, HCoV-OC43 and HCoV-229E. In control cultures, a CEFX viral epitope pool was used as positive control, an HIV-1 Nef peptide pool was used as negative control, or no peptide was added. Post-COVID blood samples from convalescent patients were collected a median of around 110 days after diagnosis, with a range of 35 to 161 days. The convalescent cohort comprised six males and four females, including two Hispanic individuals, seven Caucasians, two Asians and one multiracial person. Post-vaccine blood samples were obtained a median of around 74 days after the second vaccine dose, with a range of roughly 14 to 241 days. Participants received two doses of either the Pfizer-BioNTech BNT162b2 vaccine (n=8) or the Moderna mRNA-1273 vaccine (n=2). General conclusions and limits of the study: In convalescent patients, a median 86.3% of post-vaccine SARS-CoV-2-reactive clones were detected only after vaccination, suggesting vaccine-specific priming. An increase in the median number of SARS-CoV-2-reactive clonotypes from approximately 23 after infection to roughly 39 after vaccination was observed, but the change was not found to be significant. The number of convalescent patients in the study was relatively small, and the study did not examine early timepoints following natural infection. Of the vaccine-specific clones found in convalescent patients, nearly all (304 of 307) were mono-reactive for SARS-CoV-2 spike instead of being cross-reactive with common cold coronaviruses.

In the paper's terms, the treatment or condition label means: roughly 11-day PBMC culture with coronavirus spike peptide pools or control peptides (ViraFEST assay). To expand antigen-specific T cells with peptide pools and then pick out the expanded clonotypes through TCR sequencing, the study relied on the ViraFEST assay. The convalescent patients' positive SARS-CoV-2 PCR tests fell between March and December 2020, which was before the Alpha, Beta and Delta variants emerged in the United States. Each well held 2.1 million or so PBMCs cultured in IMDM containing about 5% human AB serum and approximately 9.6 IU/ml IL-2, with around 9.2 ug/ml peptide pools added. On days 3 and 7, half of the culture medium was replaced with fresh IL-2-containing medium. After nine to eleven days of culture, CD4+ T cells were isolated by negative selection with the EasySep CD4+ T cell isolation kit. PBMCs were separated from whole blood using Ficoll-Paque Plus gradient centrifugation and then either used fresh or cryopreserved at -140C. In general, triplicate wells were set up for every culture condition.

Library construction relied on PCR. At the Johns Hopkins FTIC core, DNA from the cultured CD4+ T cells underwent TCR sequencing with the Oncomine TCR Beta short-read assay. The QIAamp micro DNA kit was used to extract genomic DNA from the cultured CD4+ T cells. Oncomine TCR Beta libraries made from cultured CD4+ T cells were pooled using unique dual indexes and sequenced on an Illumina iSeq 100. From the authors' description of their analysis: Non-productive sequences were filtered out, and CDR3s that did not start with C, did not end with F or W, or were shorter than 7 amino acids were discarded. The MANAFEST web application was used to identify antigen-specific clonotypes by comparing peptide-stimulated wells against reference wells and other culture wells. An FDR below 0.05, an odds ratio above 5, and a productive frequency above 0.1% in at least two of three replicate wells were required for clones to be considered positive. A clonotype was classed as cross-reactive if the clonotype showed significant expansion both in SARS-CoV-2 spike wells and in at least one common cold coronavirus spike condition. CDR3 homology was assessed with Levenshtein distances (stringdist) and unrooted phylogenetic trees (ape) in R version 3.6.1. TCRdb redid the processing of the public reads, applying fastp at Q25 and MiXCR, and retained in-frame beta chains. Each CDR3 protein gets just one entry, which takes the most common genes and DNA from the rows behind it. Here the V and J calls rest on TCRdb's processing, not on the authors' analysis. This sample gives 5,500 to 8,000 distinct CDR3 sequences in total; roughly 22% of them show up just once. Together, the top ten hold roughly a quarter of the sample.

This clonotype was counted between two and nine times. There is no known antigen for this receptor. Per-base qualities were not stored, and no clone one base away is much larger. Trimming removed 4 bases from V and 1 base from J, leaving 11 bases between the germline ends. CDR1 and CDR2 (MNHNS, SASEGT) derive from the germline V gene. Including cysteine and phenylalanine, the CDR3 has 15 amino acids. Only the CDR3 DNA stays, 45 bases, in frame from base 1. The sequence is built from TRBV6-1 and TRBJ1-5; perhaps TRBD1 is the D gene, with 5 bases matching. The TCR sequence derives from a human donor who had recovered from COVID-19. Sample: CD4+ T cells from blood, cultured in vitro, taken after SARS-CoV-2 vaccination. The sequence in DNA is TGTGCCAGCAGTGTGCTTTGGGACAGCAATCAGCCCCAGCATTTT. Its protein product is CASSVLWDSNQPQHF.